This section outlines one T cell receptor (beta chain) sequence together with its context. Its specificity is unknown. Repertoires were generated with immunoSEQ multiplex PCR, while TCRdb's copy carries only in-frame clones and drops some. In the table there are roughly 700,000 clones, about 89% of which are singletons. The entry originates in a study of Ad26.COV2.S vaccination and SARS-CoV-2 variants. The overall study: Recipients of Ad26.COV2.S got it intramuscularly, once or twice 56 days apart. Study findings and constraints: Breadth, reportedly substantial, characterized the spike-specific CD8+ and CD4+ T cell responses after vaccination. Placebo recipients showed lower spike-specific TCR breadth than vaccinees.

The CDR3 runs 17 residues. In germline, CDR1 is SGHTA, CDR2 FQGNSA. The V end lost 5 bases, the J end lost 7 bases, and 21 bases lay between the germline ends. Described treatment: around 19 received Ad26.COV2.S at low or high dose, single or two shots; a few received placebo; per-sample allocation not given. All samples were drawn on day 63, counting from the first vaccine or placebo injection. This adult donor, from Boston, was 18-55 years old. The sequenced sample was peripheral blood, obtained in a trial of Ad26.COV2.S vaccine versus placebo. The gene calls are TRBV7-2 and TRBJ1-6, with a weak D call TRBD1 (5 bases). The receptor's source is a person aged 18 to 65 who received the Ad26.COV2.S COVID-19 vaccine or a placebo. CDR3 in amino acids: CASSPDPLAGRNSPLHF. CDR3 coding DNA: TGTGCCAGCAGCCCCGACCCGCTTGCAGGGCGGAATTCACCCCTCCACTTT.